This T cell receptor (beta chain) is from a study of blood T cell repertoires in COVID-19. On the study more broadly: Acute and convalescent COVID-19 samples came from the United States, Italy and Spain. Nucleic acid was either cDNA or gDNA, and it came from T cells, B-cell-depleted T cells, or PBMCs.

Per the authors' pipeline: Counts of nucleated cells, estimated from reference gene primer amplification, were obtained. Only in-frame clones appear in the TCRdb table, and some are missing; sequencing was by immunoSEQ multiplex PCR. The V and J calls and clone size are taken from that table; D and trimming were inferred from the DNA. The sample includes nearly 350,000 clones, 88% seen only once; the top ten take about 7%. Germline CDR1 LGHDT, CDR2 YNNKEL (reference sequence). This CDR3 comprises 15 residues. Deletions cut 9 bases from V and 0 bases from J, with 18 bases between. Seattle researchers signed up patients amid active infection and tracked them longitudinally. This clone appeared a single time.

This TCR came from a woman in her seventies with COVID-19, enrolled during active disease. The sequencing input was peripheral blood. The gene calls are TRBV3-1 (or the pseudogene TRBV3-2) and TRBJ2-7, with D possibly TRBD1 on 6 matching bases. CDR3 bases: TGTGCCAGTAAAAACCGGGACACGAGCTCCTACGAGCAGTACTTC. It is translated as CASKNRDTSSYEQYF.